The 2 T cell receptor beta chains reported below all come from one sample, sequenced in a study of identical twins. Each CDR3 protein is one row after TCRdb ran MiXCR on the 5' RACE reads. There are around 1.7 million distinct CDR3 sequences in the sample; roughly 35% occur only once, and 0.25% to 0.3% lies in the top ten. The sequenced sample was cord blood. The receptor set was obtained from a newborn girl in good health.

This clonotype appeared many times. The CDR3: CASSEILAEVTDTQYF. CDR3 nucleotide sequence: TGTGCCAGCAGTGAAATACTAGCCGAGGTAACAGATACGCAGTATTTT. The V and J genes are TRBV2 and TRBJ2-3; perhaps TRBD2 as D (6 bases). Trimming pared 2 bases from V and 3 bases from J, leaving 15 bases between. Germline assignment: CDR1 SNHLY and CDR2 FYNNEI. The CDR3 is made up of 16 amino acids.

CDR3 in amino acids: CASSHGTERQIQYF. CDR3 nucleotide sequence: TGTGCCAGCAGTCACGGGACGGAGCGCCAGATTCAGTACTTC. V and J are TRBV6-6 and TRBJ2-4; D might be TRBD1 or TRBD2, each matching 5 bases. The CDR3 is made up of 14 amino acids. V lost 5 bases and J 10 bases, leaving 18 bases between the germline ends. Germline V CDR1 and CDR2: MNHNY, SVGAGI (reference sequence).